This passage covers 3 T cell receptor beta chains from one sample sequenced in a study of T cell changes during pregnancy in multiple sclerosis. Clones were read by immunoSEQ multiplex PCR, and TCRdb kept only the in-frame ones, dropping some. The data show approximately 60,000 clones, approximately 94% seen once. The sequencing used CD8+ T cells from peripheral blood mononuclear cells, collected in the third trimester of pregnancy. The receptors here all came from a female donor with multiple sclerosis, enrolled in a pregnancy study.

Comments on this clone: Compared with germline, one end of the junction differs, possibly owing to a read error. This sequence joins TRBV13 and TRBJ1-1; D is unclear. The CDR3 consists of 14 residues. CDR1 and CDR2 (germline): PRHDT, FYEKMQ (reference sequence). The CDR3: CASSFGPGNAEAFF. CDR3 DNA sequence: TGTGCCAGCAGCTTTGGGCCGGGGAACGCTGAAGCTTTCTTT.

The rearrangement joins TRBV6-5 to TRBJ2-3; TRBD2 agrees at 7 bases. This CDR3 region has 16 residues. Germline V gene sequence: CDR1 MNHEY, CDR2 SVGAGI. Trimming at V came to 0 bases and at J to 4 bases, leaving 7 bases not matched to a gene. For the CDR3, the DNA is TGTGCCAGCAGTTACTCGGCGGGGGAGGGCGCAGATACGCAGTATTTT. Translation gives CASSYSAGEGADTQYF.

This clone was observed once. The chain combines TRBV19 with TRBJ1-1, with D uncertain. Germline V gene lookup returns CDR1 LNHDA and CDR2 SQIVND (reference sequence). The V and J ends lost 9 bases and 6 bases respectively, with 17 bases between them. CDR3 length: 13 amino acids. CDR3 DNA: TGTGCCAGCGTTCCGGGTCAGTGGGCTGAAGCTTTCTTT. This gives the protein CASVPGQWAEAFF. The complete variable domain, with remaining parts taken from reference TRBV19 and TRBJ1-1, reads DGGITQSPKYLFRKEGQNVTLSCEQNLNHDAMYWYRQDPGQGLRLIYYSQIVNDFQKGDIAEGYSVSREKKESFPLTVTSAQKNPTAFYLCASVPGQWAEAFFGQGTRLTVV.